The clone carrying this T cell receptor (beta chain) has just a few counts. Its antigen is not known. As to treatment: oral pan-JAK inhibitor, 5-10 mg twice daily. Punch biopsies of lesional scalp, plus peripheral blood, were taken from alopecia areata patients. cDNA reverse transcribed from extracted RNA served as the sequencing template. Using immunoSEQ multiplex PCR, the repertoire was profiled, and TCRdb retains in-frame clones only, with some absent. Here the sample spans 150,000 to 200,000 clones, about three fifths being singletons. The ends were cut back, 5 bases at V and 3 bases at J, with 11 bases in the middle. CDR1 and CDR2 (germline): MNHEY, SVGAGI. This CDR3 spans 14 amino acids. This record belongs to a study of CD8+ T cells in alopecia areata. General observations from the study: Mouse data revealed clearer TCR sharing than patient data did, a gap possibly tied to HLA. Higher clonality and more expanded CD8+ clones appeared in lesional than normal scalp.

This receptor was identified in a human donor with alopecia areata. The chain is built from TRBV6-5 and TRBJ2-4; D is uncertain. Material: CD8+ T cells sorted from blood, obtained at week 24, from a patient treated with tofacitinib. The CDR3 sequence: CASSEIGSKNIQYF. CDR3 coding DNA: TGTGCCAGCAGTGAAATAGGTAGCAAAAACATTCAGTACTTC.